The rows below give T cell receptor beta chains drawn from one sample of a study of blood T cell repertoires in COVID-19. The protocol was immunoSEQ multiplex PCR, while the TCRdb copy is restricted to in-frame clones and leaves out a portion. The table records approximately 190,000 clones, 80% to 85% of them present only once. The sample comprised peripheral blood. All receptors derive from a human donor in a cohort sampled during active COVID-19. The CDR3 runs from the conserved cysteine through the conserved F or W.

v_call,cdr3_aa
TRBV5-1,CATRTSGISDTQYF
TRBV18,CASSPPGQENTGELFF
TRBV18,CASSRAVTGESPQHF
TRBV5-1,CASTPTTFRFDSPLHF
TRBV12-5,CASGLSPLYNEQFF
TRBV2,CASSPAGYNEQFF
TRBV19,CASSINDGNSPLHF
TRBV11-2,CASSLGGQFAEAFF
TRBV7-9,CASRSSGRPYNEQFF
TRBV28,CASSNTGQPYTDTQYF
TRBV7-2,CASSPVRTGGMRAQYF
TRBV28,CASTQGRRNQPQHF
TRBV5-8,CASSYRRGNTEAFF
TRBV7-9,CAIKRLAGGKSSYNEQFF
TRBV19,CASSTVLRAEAFF
TRBV20-1,CSASRSETQYF
TRBV30,CAWKYGGQGNTIYF
TRBV9,CASSVGQGSYGYTF
TRBV19,CASAGTEVSAQYF
TRBV2,CASSEAESVTTEAFF
TRBV3-1/TRBV3-2,CASSHTGGHEQYF
TRBV7-7,CASSLLAGRSSSYNEQFF
TRBV15,CATSSADRGGNEQYF
TRBV19,CASRAQGTGETQYF
TRBV25-1,CASTGGLSINTGELFF
TRBV10-3,CAISESSAELFF
TRBV18,CASSPNVGQGPPYEQYF
TRBV5-6,CASSSLGTGAGELFF
TRBV28,CASSLSGNSEAFF
TRBV28,CASSIRALYEQYF
TRBV10-3,CAISERAGGVLFF
TRBV7-9,CASSFRLAGNTDTQYF
TRBV6-5,CASSYSRSLRSEQYF
TRBV3-1/TRBV3-2,CASSQLPGGNTIYF
TRBV6-6,CASSQGLVGDTQYF
TRBV18,CASSRQYYTGELFF
TRBV27,CASSFNSGELFF
TRBV19,CASSPGGTGRSVSGANVLTF
TRBV28,CASIGTGLHEQYF
TRBV9,CASSLGTSGRSGANVLTF
TRBV10-3,CAISGGQLSYDNSPLHF
TRBV9,CASSRTVYGYTF
TRBV11-2,CASSLSGGRETQYF
TRBV4-1,CASSLTSDAGHEQFF
TRBV19,CASSISSLENNEQFF
TRBV7-8,CASSRKLTGVGYGNTIYF
TRBV20-1,CSGARRAEAFF
TRBV19,CATAQGTGETQYF
TRBV18,CASSPFGTSPGGGELFF
TRBV3-1/TRBV3-2,CASSHGGARGQPQHF
TRBV14,CASSQGAEKLFF
TRBV4-1,CASSKTLFGETQYF
TRBV10-3,CAISGAEETQYF
TRBV4-1,CASSQGQSTEAFF